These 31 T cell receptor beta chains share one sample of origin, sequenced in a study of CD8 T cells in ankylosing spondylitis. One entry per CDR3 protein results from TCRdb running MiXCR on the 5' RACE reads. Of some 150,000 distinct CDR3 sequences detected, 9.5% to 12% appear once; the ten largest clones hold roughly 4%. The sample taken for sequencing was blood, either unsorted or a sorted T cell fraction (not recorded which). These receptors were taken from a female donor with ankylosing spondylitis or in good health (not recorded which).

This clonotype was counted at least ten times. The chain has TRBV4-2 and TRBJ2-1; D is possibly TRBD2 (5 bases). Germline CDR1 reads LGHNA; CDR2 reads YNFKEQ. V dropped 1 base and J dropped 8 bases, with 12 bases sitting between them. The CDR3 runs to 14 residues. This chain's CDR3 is CASSQVGSADEQFF. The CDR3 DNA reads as TGTGCCAGCAGCCAAGTGGGTAGCGCGGATGAGCAGTTCTTC.

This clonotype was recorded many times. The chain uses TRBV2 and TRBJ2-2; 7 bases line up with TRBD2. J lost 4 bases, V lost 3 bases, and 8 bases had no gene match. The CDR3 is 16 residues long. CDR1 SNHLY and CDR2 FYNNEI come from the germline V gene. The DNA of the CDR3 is TGTGCCAGCAGTGATTACCGGGGGGTCGGCACCGGGGAGCTGTTTTTT. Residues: CASSDYRGVGTGELFF.

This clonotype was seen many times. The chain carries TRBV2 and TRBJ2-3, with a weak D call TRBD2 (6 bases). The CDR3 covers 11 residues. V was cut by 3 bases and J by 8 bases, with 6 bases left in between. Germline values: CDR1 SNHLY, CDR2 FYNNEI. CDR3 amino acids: CASSDGGTQYF. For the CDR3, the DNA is TGTGCCAGCAGTGACGGGGGTACGCAGTATTTT.

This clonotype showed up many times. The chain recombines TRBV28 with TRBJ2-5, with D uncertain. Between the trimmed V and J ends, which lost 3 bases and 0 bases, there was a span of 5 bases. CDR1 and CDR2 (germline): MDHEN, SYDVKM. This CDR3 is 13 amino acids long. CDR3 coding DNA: TGTGCCAGCAGTTTGAGCTACCAAGAGACCCAGTACTTC. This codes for CASSLSYQETQYF.

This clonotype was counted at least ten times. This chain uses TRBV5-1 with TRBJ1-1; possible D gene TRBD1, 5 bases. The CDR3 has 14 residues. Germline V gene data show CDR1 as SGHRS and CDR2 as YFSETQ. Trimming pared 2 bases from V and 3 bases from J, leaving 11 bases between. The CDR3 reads CASSLWGVDTEAFF. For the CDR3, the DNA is TGCGCCAGCAGCTTATGGGGGGTGGACACTGAAGCTTTCTTT.

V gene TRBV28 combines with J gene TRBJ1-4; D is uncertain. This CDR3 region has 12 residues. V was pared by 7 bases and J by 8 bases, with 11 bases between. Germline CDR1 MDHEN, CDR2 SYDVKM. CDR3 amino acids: CASTTWREKLFF. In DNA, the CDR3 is TGTGCCAGCACCACCTGGAGGGAAAAACTGTTTTTT. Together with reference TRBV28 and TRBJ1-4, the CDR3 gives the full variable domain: DVKVTQSSRYLVKRTGEKVFLECVQDMDHENMFWYRQDPGLGLRLIYFSYDVKMKEKGDIPEGYSVSREKKERFSLILESASTNQTSMYLCASTTWREKLFFGSGTQLSVL.

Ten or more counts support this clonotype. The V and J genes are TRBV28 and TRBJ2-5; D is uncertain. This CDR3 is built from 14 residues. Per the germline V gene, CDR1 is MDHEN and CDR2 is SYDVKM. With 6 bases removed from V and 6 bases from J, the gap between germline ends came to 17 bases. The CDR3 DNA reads TGTGCCAGCAGCCAGTCGCCTCCCGAAAAGACCCAGTACTTC. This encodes CASSQSPPEKTQYF.

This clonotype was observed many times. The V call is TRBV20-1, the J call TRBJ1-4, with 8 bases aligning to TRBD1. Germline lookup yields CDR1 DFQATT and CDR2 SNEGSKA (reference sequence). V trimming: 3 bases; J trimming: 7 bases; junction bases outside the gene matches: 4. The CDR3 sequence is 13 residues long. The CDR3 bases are TGCAGTGCTAGCGAGACAGGGGCTGAAAAACTGTTTTTT. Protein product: CSASETGAEKLFF.

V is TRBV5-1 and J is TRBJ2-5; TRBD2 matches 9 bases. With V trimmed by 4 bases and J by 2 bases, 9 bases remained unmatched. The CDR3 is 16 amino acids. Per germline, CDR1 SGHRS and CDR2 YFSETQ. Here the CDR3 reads CASSGGAGGPQETQYF. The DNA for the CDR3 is TGCGCCAGCAGCGGAGGAGCGGGGGGACCTCAAGAGACCCAGTACTTC.

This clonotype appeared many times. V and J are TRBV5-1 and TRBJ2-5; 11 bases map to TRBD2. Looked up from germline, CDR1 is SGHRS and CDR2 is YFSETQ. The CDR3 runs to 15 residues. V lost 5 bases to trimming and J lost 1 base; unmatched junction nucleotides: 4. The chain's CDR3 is CASRSLAGGQETQYF. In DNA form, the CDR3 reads TGCGCCAGCAGGTCGCTAGCGGGGGGCCAAGAGACCCAGTACTTC.

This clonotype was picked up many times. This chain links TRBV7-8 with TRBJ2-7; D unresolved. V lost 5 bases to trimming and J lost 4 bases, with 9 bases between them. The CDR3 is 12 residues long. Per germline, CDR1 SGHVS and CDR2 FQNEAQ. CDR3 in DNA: TGTGCCAGCAGCAAGACATTTTACGAGCAGTACTTC. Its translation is CASSKTFYEQYF. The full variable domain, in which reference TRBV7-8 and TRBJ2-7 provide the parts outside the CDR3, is GAGVSQSPRYKVAKRGQDVALRCDPISGHVSLFWYQQALGQGPEFLTYFQNEAQLDKSGLPSDRFFAERPEGSVSTLKIQRTQQEDSAVYLCASSKTFYEQYFGPGTRLTVT.

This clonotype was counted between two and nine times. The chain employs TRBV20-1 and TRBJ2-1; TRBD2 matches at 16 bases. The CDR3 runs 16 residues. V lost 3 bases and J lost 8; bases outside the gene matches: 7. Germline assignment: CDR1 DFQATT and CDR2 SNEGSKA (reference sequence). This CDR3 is CSASLGLAGGQDEQFF. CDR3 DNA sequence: TGCAGTGCTAGCCTGGGACTAGCGGGAGGGCAGGATGAGCAGTTCTTC.

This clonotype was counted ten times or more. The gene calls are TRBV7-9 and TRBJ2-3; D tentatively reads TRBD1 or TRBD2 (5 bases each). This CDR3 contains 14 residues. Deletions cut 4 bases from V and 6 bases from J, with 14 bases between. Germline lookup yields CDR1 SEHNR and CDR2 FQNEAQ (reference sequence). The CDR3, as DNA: TGTGCCAGCAGCTCAAACCGGGACCTGGATACGCAGTATTTT. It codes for CASSSNRDLDTQYF. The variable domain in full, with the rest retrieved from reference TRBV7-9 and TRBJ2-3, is DTGVSQNPRHKITKRGQNVTFRCDPISEHNRLYWYRQTLGQGPEFLTYFQNEAQLEKSRLLSDRFSAERPKGSFSTLEIQRTEQGDSAMYLCASSSNRDLDTQYFGPGTRLTVL.

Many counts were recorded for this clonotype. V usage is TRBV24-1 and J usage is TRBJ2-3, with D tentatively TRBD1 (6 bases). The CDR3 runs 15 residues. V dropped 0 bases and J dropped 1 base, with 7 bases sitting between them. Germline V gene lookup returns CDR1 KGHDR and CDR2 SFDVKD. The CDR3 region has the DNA TGTGCCACCAGTGATTTGCGACAGGGCACAGATACGCAGTATTTT. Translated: CATSDLRQGTDTQYF.

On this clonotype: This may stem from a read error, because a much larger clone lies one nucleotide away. CDR3 nucleotide sequence: TGTGGCAGCTCACCGGACAGGCAAGAGACCCAGTACTTC. Translated, it gives CGSSPDRQETQYF. The chain carries TRBV18 and TRBJ2-5; 7 nucleotides line up with TRBD1. The CDR3 length is 13 residues. Germline V gives CDR1 KGHSH, CDR2 LQKENI. Looking up the rest from reference TRBV18 and TRBJ2-5 gives the full variable domain: NAGVMQNPRHLVRRRGQEARLRCSPMKGHSHVYWYRQLPEEGLKFMVYLQKENIIDESGMPKERFSAEFPKEGPSILRIQQVVRGDSAAYFCGSSPDRQETQYFGPGTRLLVL.

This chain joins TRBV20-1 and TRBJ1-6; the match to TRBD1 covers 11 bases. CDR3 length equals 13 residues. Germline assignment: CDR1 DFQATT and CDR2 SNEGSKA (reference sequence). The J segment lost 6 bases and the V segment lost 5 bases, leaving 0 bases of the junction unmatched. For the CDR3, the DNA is TGCAGTGCTGGGACAGGGGGTAATTCACCCCTCCACTTT. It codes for CSAGTGGNSPLHF.

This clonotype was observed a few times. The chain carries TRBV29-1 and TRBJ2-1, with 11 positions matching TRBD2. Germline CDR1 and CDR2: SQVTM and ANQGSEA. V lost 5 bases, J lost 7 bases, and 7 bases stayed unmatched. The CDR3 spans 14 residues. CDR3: CSVQASGGRNEQFF. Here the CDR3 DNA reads TGCAGCGTTCAGGCTAGCGGGGGGCGTAATGAGCAGTTCTTC.

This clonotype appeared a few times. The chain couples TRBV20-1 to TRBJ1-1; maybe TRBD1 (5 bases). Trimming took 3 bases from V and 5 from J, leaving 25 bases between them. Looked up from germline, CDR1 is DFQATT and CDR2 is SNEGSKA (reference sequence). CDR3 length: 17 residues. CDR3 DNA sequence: TGCAGTGCTAGGAGGGGCGGCCTGGGGGGGTTTAGTACTGAAGCTTTCTTT. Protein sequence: CSARRGGLGGFSTEAFF.

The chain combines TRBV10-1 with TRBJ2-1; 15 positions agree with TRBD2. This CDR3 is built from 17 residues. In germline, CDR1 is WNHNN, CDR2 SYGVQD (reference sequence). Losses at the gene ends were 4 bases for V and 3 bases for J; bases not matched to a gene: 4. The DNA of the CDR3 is TGCGCCAGCAGTGGAAGGACTAGCGGGGGGGTCTACAATGAGCAGTTCTTC. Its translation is CASSGRTSGGVYNEQFF.

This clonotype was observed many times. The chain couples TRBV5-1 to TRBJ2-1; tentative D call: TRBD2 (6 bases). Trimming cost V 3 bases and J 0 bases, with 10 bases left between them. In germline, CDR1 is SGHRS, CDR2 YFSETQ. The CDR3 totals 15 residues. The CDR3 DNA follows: TGCGCCAGCAGCTGGGACTTACGCTCCTACAATGAGCAGTTCTTC. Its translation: CASSWDLRSYNEQFF.

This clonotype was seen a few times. Here the CDR3 DNA reads TGTGCCAGCAGCCCACAGGGCCACTATGGCTACACCTTC. It yields the protein CASSPQGHYGYTF. V usage is TRBV7-2 and J usage is TRBJ1-2; D is possibly TRBD1 (6 bases). Trimming shortened V by 5 bases and J by 3 bases, and 10 bases separated the two germline ends. Germline-derived CDR1 and CDR2 are SGHTA and FQGNSA. The CDR3 is 13 amino acids.

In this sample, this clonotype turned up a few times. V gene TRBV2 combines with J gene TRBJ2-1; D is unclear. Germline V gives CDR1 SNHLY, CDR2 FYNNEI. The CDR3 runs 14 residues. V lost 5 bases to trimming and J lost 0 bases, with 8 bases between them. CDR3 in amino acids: CASSKLSSYNEQFF. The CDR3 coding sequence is TGTGCCAGCAGTAAGCTCAGCTCCTACAATGAGCAGTTCTTC.

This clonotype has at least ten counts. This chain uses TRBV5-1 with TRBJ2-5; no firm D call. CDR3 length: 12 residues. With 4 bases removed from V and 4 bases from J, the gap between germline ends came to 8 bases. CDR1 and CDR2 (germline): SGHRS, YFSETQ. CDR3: CASSPQRETQYF. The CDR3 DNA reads TGCGCCAGCAGCCCGCAACGAGAGACCCAGTACTTC.

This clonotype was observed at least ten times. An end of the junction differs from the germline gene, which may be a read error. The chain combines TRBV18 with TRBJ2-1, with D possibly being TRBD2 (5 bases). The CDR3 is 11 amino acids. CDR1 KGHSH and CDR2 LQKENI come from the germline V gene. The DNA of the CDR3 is TGTGCCAGCTCACCACAGGGAGAAAGAATCTTC. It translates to CASSPQGERIF.

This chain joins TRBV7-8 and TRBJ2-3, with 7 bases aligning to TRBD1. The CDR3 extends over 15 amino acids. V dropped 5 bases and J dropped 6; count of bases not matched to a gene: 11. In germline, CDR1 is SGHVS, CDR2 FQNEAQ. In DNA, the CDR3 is TGTGCCAGCAGCGCCCCAGGGGGAAGTAGGGATACGCAGTATTTT. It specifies CASSAPGGSRDTQYF.

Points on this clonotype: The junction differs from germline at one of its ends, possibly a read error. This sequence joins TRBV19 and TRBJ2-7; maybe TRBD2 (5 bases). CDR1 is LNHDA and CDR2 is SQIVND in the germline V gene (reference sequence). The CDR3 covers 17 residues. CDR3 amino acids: CASSRGGVAGSSYEEYF. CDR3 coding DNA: TGTGCCAGTAGTCGAGGTGGCGTTGCGGGTTCTTCCTACGAGGAGTACTTC.

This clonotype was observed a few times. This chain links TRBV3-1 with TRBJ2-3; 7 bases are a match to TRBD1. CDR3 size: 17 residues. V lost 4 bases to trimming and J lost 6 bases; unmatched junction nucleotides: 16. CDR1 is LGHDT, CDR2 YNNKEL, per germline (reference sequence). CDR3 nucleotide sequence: TGTGCCAGCAGCCCTTCGAGGACAGGAGGTGAAAGCGATACGCAGTATTTT. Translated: CASSPSRTGGESDTQYF.

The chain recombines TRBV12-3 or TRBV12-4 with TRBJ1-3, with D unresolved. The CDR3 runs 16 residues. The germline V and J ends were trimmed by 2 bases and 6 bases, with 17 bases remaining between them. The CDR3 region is CASSLRPPALENTIYF. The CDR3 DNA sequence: TGTGCCAGCAGTTTAAGGCCACCAGCTCTGGAAAACACCATATATTTT.

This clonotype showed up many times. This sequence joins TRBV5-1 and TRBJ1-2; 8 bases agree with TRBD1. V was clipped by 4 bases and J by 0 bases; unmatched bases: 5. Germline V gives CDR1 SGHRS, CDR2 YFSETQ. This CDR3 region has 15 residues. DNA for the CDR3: TGCGCCAGCAGCGACAGGGGTACCGCTAACTATGGCTACACCTTC. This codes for CASSDRGTANYGYTF.

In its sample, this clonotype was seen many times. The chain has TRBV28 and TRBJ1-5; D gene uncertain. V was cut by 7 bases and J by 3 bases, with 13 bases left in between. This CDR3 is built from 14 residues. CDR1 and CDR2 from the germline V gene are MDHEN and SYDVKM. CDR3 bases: TGTGCCAGCAACATCCGCGGGGTCAATCAGCCCCAGCATTTT. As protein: CASNIRGVNQPQHF. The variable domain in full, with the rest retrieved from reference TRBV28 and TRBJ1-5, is DVKVTQSSRYLVKRTGEKVFLECVQDMDHENMFWYRQDPGLGLRLIYFSYDVKMKEKGDIPEGYSVSREKKERFSLILESASTNQTSMYLCASNIRGVNQPQHFGDGTRLSIL.

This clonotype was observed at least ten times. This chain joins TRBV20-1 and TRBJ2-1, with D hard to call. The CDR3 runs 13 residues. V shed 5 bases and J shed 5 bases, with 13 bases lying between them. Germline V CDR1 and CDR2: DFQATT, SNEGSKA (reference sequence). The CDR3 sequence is CSASNPDHNEQFF. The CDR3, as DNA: TGCAGTGCTTCCAACCCGGATCACAATGAGCAGTTCTTC.